These 32 T cell receptor beta chains share one sample of origin, sequenced in a study of control samples from healthy donors and cancer patients. Produced via immunoSEQ multiplex PCR; TCRdb's table is partial and in-frame only. Here the sample spans 75,000 to 100,000 clones, roughly 86% being singletons. Input material: blood. These receptor sequences come from a man aged 60-69 years in good health.

The chain links TRBV28 to TRBJ2-7, with D possibly being TRBD2 (7 bases). CDR3 length equals 16 residues. With 4 bases removed from V and 1 base from J, the gap between germline ends came to 17 bases. Germline CDR1 reads MDHEN; CDR2 reads SYDVKM. In nucleotides, the CDR3 is TGTGCCAGCAGTTCCCCGTGGCGGGGGCAATCCTACGAGCAGTACTTC. Translated: CASSSPWRGQSYEQYF.

The chain carries TRBV19 and TRBJ1-4; tentatively, D is TRBD1 (6 bases). The CDR3 is made up of 13 amino acids. The V and J ends lost 8 bases and 7 bases respectively, with 14 bases between them. The V gene's germline CDR1 is LNHDA and CDR2 SQIVND (reference sequence). The CDR3 region is CASRNREPEKLFF. In nucleotides, the CDR3 is TGTGCCAGTCGAAACAGGGAGCCTGAAAAACTGTTTTTT.

This chain uses TRBV4-2 with TRBJ2-7; 7 nucleotides line up with TRBD1. V shed 6 bases and J 5 bases; nucleotides not matched to a gene: 10. The CDR3 sequence is 14 residues long. The germline V gene encodes CDR1 LGHNA and CDR2 YNFKEQ. CDR3 in DNA: TGTGCCAGCAGGAAAGACAGGGAGTCGCACGAGCAGTACTTC. Translated, it gives CASRKDRESHEQYF.

This clone was recorded a few times. This chain joins TRBV23-1 and TRBJ2-7; D call uncertain. TRBV23-1 counts as an open reading frame of uncertain function. V shed 3 bases and J shed 5 bases, with 2 bases lying between them. This CDR3 comprises 10 residues. CDR3 sequence (DNA): TGCGCCAGCAGTCACCACGAGCAGTACTTC. Amino acid sequence: CASSHHEQYF.

This clone was counted a few times. The chain employs TRBV7-3 and TRBJ2-7, with D perhaps matching TRBD2 (6 bases). V was cut by 5 bases and J by 6 bases, with 14 bases left in between. CDR1 is SGHTA, CDR2 FQGTGA, per germline. The CDR3 has 13 amino acids. The CDR3 here is CASSHGGDGEQYF. The CDR3 nucleotides read TGTGCCAGCAGCCACGGGGGAGACGGCGAGCAGTACTTC.

This clone is medium-sized. This chain joins TRBV30 and TRBJ1-6; 9 bases match TRBD1. V shed 0 bases and J 9 bases; nucleotides not matched to a gene: 6. Germline V lookup: CDR1 GTSNPN, CDR2 SVGIG (reference sequence). The CDR3 totals 15 residues. CDR3: CAWSVRDRVSSPLHF. CDR3 bases: TGTGCCTGGAGTGTGAGGGACAGGGTTAGTTCACCCCTCCACTTT.

CDR3 coding DNA: TGTGCCAGCAGCAGGAGACAGGGGGCCACCGGGGAGCTGTTTTTT. It is translated as CASSRRQGATGELFF. The chain recombines TRBV11-3 with TRBJ2-2; 10 bases align to TRBD1. The germline gives CDR1 SGHNT, CDR2 YENEEA. Trimming at V came to 5 bases and at J to 4 bases, leaving 4 bases not matched to a gene. The CDR3 runs 15 residues.

V and J are TRBV19 and TRBJ2-2; 8 bases agree with TRBD2. This CDR3 has 14 amino acids. Germline V gives CDR1 LNHDA, CDR2 SQIVND (reference sequence). With 4 bases clipped from V and 4 bases from J, the junction kept 2 bases outside the gene matches. This CDR3 is CASSSGGRTGELFF. CDR3 DNA: TGTGCCAGTAGTAGCGGGGGGCGCACCGGGGAGCTGTTTTTT.

V and J are TRBV28 and TRBJ1-4; D is perhaps TRBD1 (5 bases). The CDR3 sequence is 16 residues long. Germline values: CDR1 MDHEN, CDR2 SYDVKM. V was clipped by 6 bases and J by 5 bases, with 19 bases between them. Written as DNA, the CDR3 is TGTGCCAGCAGCACCGGTTGGGGCGGGAGAAATGAAAAACTGTTTTTT. It translates to CASSTGWGGRNEKLFF.

V and J are TRBV28 and TRBJ1-2, with no clear D. Deletions cut 2 bases from V and 1 base from J, with 8 bases between. Germline V CDR1 and CDR2: MDHEN, SYDVKM. The length of the CDR3 is 14 residues. CDR3 loop: CASSLGRLNYGYTF. The CDR3 coding sequence is TGTGCCAGCAGTTTAGGCAGGCTTAACTATGGCTACACCTTC.

The chain recombines TRBV25-1 with TRBJ1-6, with D unclear. The CDR3 has 14 residues. V lost 3 bases and J lost 7, with 10 bases in between. Germline V lookup: CDR1 MGHDK, CDR2 SYGVNS. The CDR3 protein is CASSEGPWNSPLHF. CDR3 nucleotides: TGTGCCAGCAGTGAGGGCCCCTGGAATTCACCCCTCCACTTT.

The J gene is TRBJ2-3, the V gene TRBV5-8; 7 nucleotides match TRBD2. This CDR3 comprises 14 residues. Looked up from germline, CDR1 is SGHTS and CDR2 is YDEGEE. V lost 5 bases, J lost 2 bases, and 5 bases stayed unmatched. The DNA of the CDR3 is TGTGCCAGCAGGCCGAGACTAGCCACAGATACGCAGTATTTT. Protein product: CASRPRLATDTQYF.

The chain uses TRBV2 and TRBJ2-5; D remains ambiguous. Germline V lookup: CDR1 SNHLY, CDR2 FYNNEI. The germline V and J ends were trimmed by 7 bases and 1 base, with 16 bases remaining between them. The CDR3 is 15 residues long. The CDR3 here is CASNRRSITQETQYF. The CDR3 DNA follows: TGTGCCAGCAATCGGCGGTCTATTACCCAAGAGACCCAGTACTTC.

This sequence joins TRBV28 and TRBJ2-3; TRBD1 agrees at 7 bases. This CDR3 has 15 residues. Germline loops: CDR1 MDHEN, CDR2 SYDVKM. The trim removed 2 bases at V and 3 bases at J, leaving 5 bases unmatched. This CDR3 is CASSLLGGGTDTQYF. In DNA, the CDR3 is TGTGCCAGCAGTTTACTAGGGGGCGGGACAGATACGCAGTATTTT.

This chain links TRBV2 with TRBJ2-7, with 9 bases matching TRBD2. Germline V gene data show CDR1 as SNHLY and CDR2 as FYNNEI. This CDR3 contains 19 residues. Trimming removed 1 base from V and 2 bases from J; junction bases left unmatched: 15. The DNA of the CDR3 is TGTGCCAGCAGTGAAGTGGAGGGGTTAGCGGGAGAGGGGGCCTACGAGCAGTACTTC. Its protein product is CASSEVEGLAGEGAYEQYF.

A few counts support this clone. The chain uses TRBV28 and TRBJ1-2, with 9 bases that match TRBD1. Trimming removed 7 bases from V and 8 bases from J; junction bases left unmatched: 5. Germline V gene lookup returns CDR1 MDHEN and CDR2 SYDVKM. CDR3 length equals 12 residues. The CDR3 region is CASTRTGVGYTF. In DNA, the CDR3 is TGTGCCAGCACCCGGACAGGGGTCGGCTACACCTTC.

The chain is built from TRBV4-1 and TRBJ2-1; possibly TRBD1 or TRBD2 for D (6 bases each). The CDR3 spans 17 residues. Per germline, CDR1 MGHRA and CDR2 YSYEKL. The V gene lost 4 bases and the J gene lost 4 bases, with 20 bases spanning the gap. In DNA form, the CDR3 reads TGCGCCAGCAGCCCAGCGAGAGGGGGAGGTGTGTACAATGAGCAGTTCTTC. It yields the protein CASSPARGGGVYNEQFF.

CDR3 sequence (DNA): TGTGCCAGTAGTATGGATCCTGGGACCTCCCGTTTGGACGAGCAGTACTTC. Translation gives CASSMDPGTSRLDEQYF. V usage is TRBV19 and J usage is TRBJ2-7; TRBD1 or TRBD2 may be the D gene (5 bases each). This CDR3 is built from 17 residues. Trimming removed 3 bases at V and 5 bases at J, with 23 bases between. From germline, CDR1 is LNHDA and CDR2 SQIVND (reference sequence).

This rearrangement joins TRBV6-1 to TRBJ1-3; the D gene is possibly TRBD1 (6 bases). The CDR3 totals 17 residues. Germline CDR1 and CDR2: MNHNS and SASEGT. V lost 3 bases and J 0 bases, leaving 15 bases between the germline ends. The CDR3 is CASSDYRAKISGNTIYF. The CDR3 DNA is TGTGCCAGCAGTGACTACAGGGCCAAGATCTCTGGAAACACCATATATTTT.

V and J are TRBV6-4 and TRBJ2-6; D unresolved. Trimming stripped 4 bases from V and 2 bases from J, with 12 bases between. This CDR3 is built from 16 residues. Germline loops: CDR1 MRHNA, CDR2 SNTAGT. The CDR3 protein is CASSVTFEPGANVLTF. The CDR3 region has the DNA TGTGCCAGCAGTGTAACATTCGAACCTGGGGCCAACGTCCTGACTTTC.

This clone has more than one count but fewer than ten. The rearrangement joins TRBV12-3 or TRBV12-4 to TRBJ2-2; D call uncertain. V shed 3 bases and J shed 3 bases, with 5 bases lying between them. The CDR3 consists of 13 residues. CDR3 bases: TGTGCCAGCAGTTTGCGGCACACCGGGGAGCTGTTTTTT. Residues: CASSLRHTGELFF.

This sequence joins TRBV28 and TRBJ2-1; 10 bases match TRBD2. The germline V gene encodes CDR1 MDHEN and CDR2 SYDVKM. The CDR3 is 15 amino acids. Losses at the gene ends were 6 bases for V and 7 bases for J; bases not matched to a gene: 9. CDR3 amino acids: CASSPSGRAWNEQFF. In DNA form, the CDR3 reads TGTGCCAGCAGCCCCAGCGGGAGGGCCTGGAATGAGCAGTTCTTC.

The chain recombines TRBV2 with TRBJ2-7; 14 bases are a match to TRBD2. The CDR3 runs to 17 residues. Germline CDR1 and CDR2: SNHLY and FYNNEI. V was clipped by 6 bases and J by 0 bases; unmatched bases: 7. For the CDR3, the DNA is TGTGCCAGCAGGCCGGGACTAGCGGGGGACCCCTCCTACGAGCAGTACTTC. Translation: CASRPGLAGDPSYEQYF. The complete variable domain, with remaining parts taken from reference TRBV2 and TRBJ2-7, reads EPEVTQTPSHQVTQMGQEVILRCVPISNHLYFYWYRQILGQKVEFLVSFYNNEISEKSEIFDDQFSVERPDGSNFTLKIRSTKLEDSAMYFCASRPGLAGDPSYEQYFGPGTRLTVT.

The CDR3 sequence: CASSAQGDYEQYF. CDR3 sequence (DNA): TGCGCCAGCAGCGCACAGGGGGACTACGAGCAGTACTTC. The chain links TRBV4-1 to TRBJ2-7, with 8 bases aligning to TRBD1. With 5 bases clipped from V and 3 bases from J, the junction kept 3 bases outside the gene matches. Germline CDR1 is MGHRA and CDR2 is YSYEKL. The CDR3 consists of 13 residues.

This clone occurred a few times. The rearrangement uses TRBV4-1 and TRBJ2-5; perhaps TRBD2 as D (5 bases). Germline V gene sequence: CDR1 MGHRA, CDR2 YSYEKL. V lost 1 base and J 7 bases, leaving 10 bases between the germline ends. This CDR3 is built from 13 residues. The CDR3 DNA follows: TGCGCCAGCAGCCAAGGGCCAGAGGGGACCCAGTACTTC. Its protein product is CASSQGPEGTQYF.

This chain connects TRBV2 to TRBJ1-5, with TRBD1 matching 8 bases. The CDR3 consists of 13 residues. The ends lost 8 bases at V and 6 bases at J; junction bases unmatched: 6. CDR1 is SNHLY, CDR2 FYNNEI, per germline. This CDR3 is CASSDRERQPQHF. The CDR3 region has the DNA TGTGCCAGCTCGGACAGGGAACGTCAGCCCCAGCATTTT.

This chain joins TRBV18 and TRBJ2-2; no reliable D call. The germline V and J ends were trimmed by 3 bases and 3 bases, with 14 bases remaining between them. CDR1 is KGHSH and CDR2 is LQKENI in the germline V gene. There are 16 residues in the CDR3. CDR3 nucleotide sequence: TGTGCCAGCTCACCCCGGCCCCAGCGCGACACCGGGGAGCTGTTTTTT. It codes for CASSPRPQRDTGELFF.

This clone was seen more than once but under ten times. The chain recombines TRBV19 with TRBJ2-2, with D possibly being TRBD1 (6 bases). The germline gives CDR1 LNHDA, CDR2 SQIVND (reference sequence). V lost 6 bases, J lost 6 bases, and 11 bases lay in between. The CDR3 extends over 13 amino acids. This CDR3 reads CASSPTGSGELFF. CDR3 nucleotides: TGTGCCAGTAGCCCGACAGGATCCGGGGAGCTGTTTTTT.

The rearrangement uses TRBV10-3 and TRBJ1-2; 7 positions match TRBD1. The trim removed 10 bases at V and 4 bases at J, leaving 12 bases unmatched. The CDR3 consists of 14 residues. CDR1 and CDR2 (germline): ENHRY, SYGVKD. CDR3 nucleotides: TGTGCCACGGTAGGGACAGACCGCACCTATGGCTACACCTTC. Translation: CATVGTDRTYGYTF.

This chain joins TRBV4-1 and TRBJ1-4; D not resolved. The germline V gene encodes CDR1 MGHRA and CDR2 YSYEKL. With 8 bases removed from V and 2 bases from J, the gap between germline ends came to 15 bases. This CDR3 region has 15 residues. CDR3 in amino acids: CASPPALKTNEKLFF. For the CDR3, the DNA is TGCGCCAGCCCCCCCGCGCTCAAGACTAATGAAAAACTGTTTTTT.

The chain recombines TRBV15 with TRBJ1-3; no definite D call. The CDR3 is 17 residues long. Per the germline V gene, CDR1 is LNHNV and CDR2 is YYDKDF (reference sequence). Trimming took off 0 bases at V and 4 bases at J, with 16 bases between the two ends. CDR3 loop: CATSRDGGTGLGNTIYF. In nucleotides, the CDR3 is TGTGCCACCAGCAGAGATGGAGGAACCGGGTTGGGAAACACCATATATTTT.

This clone is medium-sized. The rearrangement joins TRBV2 to TRBJ2-7; a possible D gene is TRBD1 (6 bases). V was clipped by 5 bases and J by 5 bases, with 13 bases between them. CDR1 is SNHLY, CDR2 FYNNEI, per germline. CDR3 length equals 13 residues. The CDR3 DNA reads TGTGCCAGCAGTCCCAGGGGTGGTAACGAGCAGTACTTC. Translating it yields CASSPRGGNEQYF.